The rows below give T cell receptor beta chains drawn from one sample of a study of beta chain features in type 1 diabetes. The protocol was immunoSEQ multiplex PCR, while the TCRdb copy is restricted to in-frame clones and leaves out a portion. The table records 250,000 to 350,000 clones, about 14% of them present only once. The source material was central memory CD4+ T cells from blood. The origin of the receptors is a man aged 25-45 years in good health. CDR3s include the opening cysteine and the closing phenylalanine or tryptophan. A D gene is named only where the DNA matches it firmly. Some rows mark clone size as missing; the rest say once, few, many or name a class of expanded clone.

length: 16; D: NA; J: TRBJ2-7; size: few; V: TRBV6-5; DNA: TGTGCCAGCAGTTACTTAGGACAGACCTACTCCTACGAGCAGTACTTC; CDR3: CASSYLGQTYSYEQYF
length: 14; D: TRBD1; J: TRBJ1-5; size: few; V: TRBV5-1; DNA: TGCGCCAGCAGCTTCTACAGGGGAGAGCAGCCCCAGCATTTT; CDR3: CASSFYRGEQPQHF
length: 17; D: NA; J: TRBJ2-2; size: NA; V: TRBV12-5; DNA: TGTGCTAGTGCCCACCCTAGGGGGACCGCGAACACCGGGGAGCTGTTTTTT; CDR3: CASAHPRGTANTGELFF
length: 14; D: NA; J: TRBJ2-7; size: few; V: TRBV18; DNA: TGTGCCAGCTCACCAAGCTCTGGGGTCTACGAGCAGTACTTC; CDR3: CASSPSSGVYEQYF
length: 11; D: NA; J: TRBJ2-3; size: NA; V: TRBV9; DNA: TGTGCCAGCAGCGTAGGAAAAACGCAGTATTTT; CDR3: CASSVGKTQYF
length: 15; D: TRBD2; J: TRBJ2-5; size: NA; V: TRBV11-2; DNA: TGTGCCAGCAGCACGCGACTAGCGGGGCAAGAGACCCAGTACTTC; CDR3: CASSTRLAGQETQYF
length: 16; D: NA; J: TRBJ2-3; size: few; V: TRBV7-2; DNA: TGTGCCAGCAGCTTATCAGGGGACACTAGCACAGATACGCAGTATTTT; CDR3: CASSLSGDTSTDTQYF
length: 13; D: TRBD1; J: TRBJ1-2; size: few; V: TRBV5-8; DNA: TGTGCCAGCAGCTGGGGACAGTGGGGTGGCTACACCTTC; CDR3: CASSWGQWGGYTF
length: 11; D: NA; J: TRBJ2-5; size: few; V: TRBV7-9; DNA: TGTGCCAGCATCCTAAAGGAGACCCAGTACTTC; CDR3: CASILKETQYF
length: 12; D: TRBD2; J: TRBJ2-1; size: many; V: TRBV2; DNA: TGTGCCAGCAGAAGGACTAGAAGTGAGCAGTTCTTC; CDR3: CASRRTRSEQFF
length: 12; D: NA; J: TRBJ1-6; size: NA; V: TRBV7-2; DNA: TGTGCCAGCAGCTCTATGCTCTCACCCCTCCACTTT; CDR3: CASSSMLSPLHF
length: 16; D: TRBD2; J: TRBJ2-1; size: NA; V: TRBV5-4; DNA: TGTGCCAGCAACCCTGGGGGGACTAGCGGAAACAATGAGCAGTTCTTC; CDR3: CASNPGGTSGNNEQFF
length: 16; D: NA; J: TRBJ2-7; size: NA; V: TRBV4-1; DNA: TGCGCCAGCAGCCAAGACACAGGGAAAAGGGCCTACGAGCAGTACTTC; CDR3: CASSQDTGKRAYEQYF
length: 14; D: NA; J: TRBJ2-5; size: NA; V: TRBV6-5; DNA: TGTGCCAGCAGTTACTCGAGGGACGGGAGGACCCAGTACTTC; CDR3: CASSYSRDGRTQYF
length: 14; D: NA; J: TRBJ2-7; size: few; V: TRBV19; DNA: TGTGCCAGTAGTATCTCCAATACAGGGTCCGAGCAGTACTTC; CDR3: CASSISNTGSEQYF
length: 16; D: NA; J: TRBJ2-1; size: many; V: TRBV11-2; DNA: TGTGCCAGCAGCTTAGTGGGATTAACGGGAAACAATGAGCAGTTCTTC; CDR3: CASSLVGLTGNNEQFF
length: 13; D: NA; J: TRBJ1-5; size: NA; V: TRBV4-1; DNA: TGCGCCAGCAGCCAAGACCCCGGTTTTCCCCAGCATTTT; CDR3: CASSQDPGFPQHF
length: 12; D: NA; J: TRBJ2-1; size: few; V: TRBV5-4; DNA: TGTGCCAGCAGCTCCGACAGGTTTGAGCAGTTCTTC; CDR3: CASSSDRFEQFF
length: 15; D: NA; J: TRBJ1-3; size: NA; V: TRBV7-2; DNA: TGTGCCAGCAGCCCTTCTTTGGGCTCTGGAAACACCATATATTTT; CDR3: CASSPSLGSGNTIYF
length: 13; D: NA; J: TRBJ1-1; size: NA; V: TRBV6-1; DNA: TGTGCCAGCAGTAGATTAACAGGGTCTGAAGCTTTCTTT; CDR3: CASSRLTGSEAFF
length: 15; D: NA; J: TRBJ1-6; size: few; V: TRBV28; DNA: TGTGCCGGCTCCACTGGAACACGAGGCTATTCACCCCTCCACTTT; CDR3: CAGSTGTRGYSPLHF
length: 16; D: NA; J: TRBJ2-1; size: NA; V: TRBV6-6; DNA: TGTGCCAGCATTCAAGGCGGGGGCCACTCCTACAATGAGCAGTTCTTC; CDR3: CASIQGGGHSYNEQFF
length: 13; D: NA; J: TRBJ2-4; size: many; V: TRBV4-3; DNA: TGCGCCAGCAGCCAAGATCTCAGAAACATTCAGTACTTC; CDR3: CASSQDLRNIQYF
length: 14; D: NA; J: TRBJ2-3; size: NA; V: TRBV11-2; DNA: TGTGCCAGCCATATGGCGTTCAGCACAGATACGCAGTATTTT; CDR3: CASHMAFSTDTQYF
length: 15; D: NA; J: TRBJ1-1; size: NA; V: TRBV4-3; DNA: TGCGCCAGCAGCCAACACGGGAGTCTGAACACTGAAGCTTTCTTT; CDR3: CASSQHGSLNTEAFF
length: 13; D: NA; J: TRBJ2-1; size: few; V: TRBV5-6; DNA: TGTGCCAGCAGTTCCCGGCATAACAATGAGCAGTTCTTC; CDR3: CASSSRHNNEQFF
length: 12; D: NA; J: TRBJ2-3; size: NA; V: TRBV27; DNA: TGTGCCAGCCGATATGCCGGGGCGGCGCAGTATTTT; CDR3: CASRYAGAAQYF
length: 14; D: NA; J: TRBJ2-1; size: NA; V: TRBV5-1; DNA: TGCGCCAGCAGCCTGGTTGCGGGGAACAATGAGCAGTTCTTC; CDR3: CASSLVAGNNEQFF
length: 15; D: NA; J: TRBJ2-5; size: NA; V: TRBV5-1; DNA: TGCGCCAGCAGCTTGGGGGGGCGCGGGGAAGAGACCCAGTACTTC; CDR3: CASSLGGRGEETQYF
length: 16; D: NA; J: TRBJ2-1; size: NA; V: TRBV14; DNA: TGTGCCAGCAGCCAACTACTAGGAAATATAGGGCATGAGCAGTTCTTC; CDR3: CASSQLLGNIGHEQFF
length: 19; D: NA; J: TRBJ1-1; size: NA; V: TRBV5-1; DNA: TGCGCCAGCAGCTTGGGTGGGGACGGACTCTTTTTACAGAACACTGAAGCTTTCTTT; CDR3: CASSLGGDGLFLQNTEAFF
length: 14; D: NA; J: TRBJ2-6; size: NA; V: TRBV15; DNA: TGTGCCACCAGCAGAGACGGGGGGGCCAACGTCCTGACTTTC; CDR3: CATSRDGGANVLTF
length: 14; D: NA; J: TRBJ1-2; size: NA; V: TRBV5-6; DNA: TGTGCCAGCAGTTCAGAAGGGAGTGATCGCGGCTACACCTTC; CDR3: CASSSEGSDRGYTF
length: 16; D: TRBD1; J: TRBJ2-5; size: NA; V: TRBV4-2; DNA: TGTGCCAGCAGCCAACACCCTGGGACAGAGAAAGAGACCCAGTACTTC; CDR3: CASSQHPGTEKETQYF
length: 15; D: TRBD2; J: TRBJ2-3; size: few; V: TRBV5-4; DNA: TGTGCCAGCAGCTTGGCGGCTAGCGGGGGAGATACGCAGTATTTT; CDR3: CASSLAASGGDTQYF
length: 16; D: NA; J: TRBJ2-3; size: many; V: TRBV4-3; DNA: TGCGCCAGCAGCCACCTTACTCAGGGGAGGACAGATACGCAGTATTTT; CDR3: CASSHLTQGRTDTQYF
length: 16; D: NA; J: TRBJ1-4; size: few; V: TRBV10-3; DNA: TGTGCCATCAGTGGGGGGCTTAGTGCAACTAATGAAAAACTGTTTTTT; CDR3: CAISGGLSATNEKLFF
length: 13; D: NA; J: TRBJ1-2; size: NA; V: TRBV19; DNA: TGTGCCAGTAGGAGTACAGGGATCTATGGCTACACCTTC; CDR3: CASRSTGIYGYTF
length: 15; D: NA; J: TRBJ2-6; size: NA; V: TRBV6-5; DNA: TGTGCCAGCAGAATGACAGAGGCTGGGGCCAACGTCCTGACTTTC; CDR3: CASRMTEAGANVLTF
length: 14; D: NA; J: TRBJ1-2; size: NA; V: TRBV6-1; DNA: TGTGCCAGCAGTGTAACTACGGGTGACTATGGCTACACCTTC; CDR3: CASSVTTGDYGYTF